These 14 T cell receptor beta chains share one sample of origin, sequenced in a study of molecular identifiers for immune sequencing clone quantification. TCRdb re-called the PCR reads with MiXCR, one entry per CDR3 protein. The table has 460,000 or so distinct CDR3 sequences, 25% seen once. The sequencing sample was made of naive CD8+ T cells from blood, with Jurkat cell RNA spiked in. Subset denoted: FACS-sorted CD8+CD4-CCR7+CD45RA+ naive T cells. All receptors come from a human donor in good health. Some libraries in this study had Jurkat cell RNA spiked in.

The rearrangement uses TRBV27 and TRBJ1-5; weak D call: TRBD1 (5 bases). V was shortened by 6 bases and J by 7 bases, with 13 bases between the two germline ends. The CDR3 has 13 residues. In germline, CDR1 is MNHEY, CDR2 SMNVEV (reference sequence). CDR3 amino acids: CASRSIGGQPQHF. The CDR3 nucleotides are TGTGCCAGCAGGTCGATCGGGGGGCAGCCCCAGCATTTT.

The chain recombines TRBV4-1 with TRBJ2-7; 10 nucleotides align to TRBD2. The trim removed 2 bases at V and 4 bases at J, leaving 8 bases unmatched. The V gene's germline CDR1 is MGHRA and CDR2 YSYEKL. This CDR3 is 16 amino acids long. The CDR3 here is CASSQNQLAGKYEQYF. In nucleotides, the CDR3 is TGCGCCAGCAGCCAAAACCAACTAGCGGGAAAGTACGAGCAGTACTTC.

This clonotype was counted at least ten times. This CDR3 is CASSAGQTNTEAFF. The CDR3 nucleotides are TGTGCCAGCAGCGCGGGACAAACAAACACTGAAGCTTTCTTT. This chain uses TRBV9 with TRBJ1-1; D is perhaps TRBD1 (6 bases). Trimming pared 3 bases from V and 2 bases from J, leaving 11 bases between. Germline assignment: CDR1 SGDLS and CDR2 YYNGEE. This CDR3 spans 14 amino acids.

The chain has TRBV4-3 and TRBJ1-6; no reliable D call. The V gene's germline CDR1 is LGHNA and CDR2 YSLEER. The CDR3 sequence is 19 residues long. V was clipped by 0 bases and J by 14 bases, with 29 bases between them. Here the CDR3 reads CASSQDRETGSSVGRTLHF. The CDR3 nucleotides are TGCGCCAGCAGCCAAGATCGGGAGACTGGGTCTTCTGTGGGTCGGACCCTCCACTTT.

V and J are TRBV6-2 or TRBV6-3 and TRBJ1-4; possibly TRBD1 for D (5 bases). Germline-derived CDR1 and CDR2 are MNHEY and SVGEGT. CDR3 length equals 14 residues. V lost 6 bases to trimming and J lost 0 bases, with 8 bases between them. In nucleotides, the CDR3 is TGTGCCAGCAGACAGGCTGCAACTAATGAAAAACTGTTTTTT. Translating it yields CASRQAATNEKLFF.

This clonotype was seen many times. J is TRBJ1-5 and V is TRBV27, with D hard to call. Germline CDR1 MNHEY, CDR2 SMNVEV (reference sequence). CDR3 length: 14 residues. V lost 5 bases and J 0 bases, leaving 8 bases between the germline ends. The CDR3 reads CASSLVNSNQPQHF. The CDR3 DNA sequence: TGTGCCAGCAGTCTGGTAAATAGCAATCAGCCCCAGCATTTT.

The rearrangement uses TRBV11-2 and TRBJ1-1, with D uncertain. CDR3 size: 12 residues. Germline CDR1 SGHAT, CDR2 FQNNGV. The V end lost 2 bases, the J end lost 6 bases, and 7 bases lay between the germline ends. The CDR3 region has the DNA TGTGCCAGCAGCTTACTGGTGCCTGAAGCTTTCTTT. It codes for CASSLLVPEAFF.

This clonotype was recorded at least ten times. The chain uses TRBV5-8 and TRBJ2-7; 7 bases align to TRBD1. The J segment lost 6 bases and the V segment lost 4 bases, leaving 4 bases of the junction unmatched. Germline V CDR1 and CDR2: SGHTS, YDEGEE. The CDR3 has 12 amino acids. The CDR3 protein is CASSGDRVEQYF. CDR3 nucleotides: TGTGCCAGCAGCGGAGACAGGGTCGAGCAGTACTTC.

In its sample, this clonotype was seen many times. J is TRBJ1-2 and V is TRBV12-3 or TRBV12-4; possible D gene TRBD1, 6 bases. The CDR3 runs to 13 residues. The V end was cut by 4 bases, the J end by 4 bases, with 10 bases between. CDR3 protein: CASSSAQGYGYTF. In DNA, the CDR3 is TGTGCCAGCAGTTCCGCACAGGGCTATGGCTACACCTTC.

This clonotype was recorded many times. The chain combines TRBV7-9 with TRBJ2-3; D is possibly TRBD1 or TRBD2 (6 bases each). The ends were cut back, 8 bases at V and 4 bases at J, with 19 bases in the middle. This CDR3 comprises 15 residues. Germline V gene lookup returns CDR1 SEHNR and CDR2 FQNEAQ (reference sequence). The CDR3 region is CASASGASNPDTQYF. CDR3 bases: TGTGCCAGCGCGTCGGGGGCATCGAATCCAGATACGCAGTATTTT.

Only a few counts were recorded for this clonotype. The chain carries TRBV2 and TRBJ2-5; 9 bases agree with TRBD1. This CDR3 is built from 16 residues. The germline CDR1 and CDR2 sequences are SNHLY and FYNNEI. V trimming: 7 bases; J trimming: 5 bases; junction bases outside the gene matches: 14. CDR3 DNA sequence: TGTGCCAGCAACATGGACAGGGGCCGCTTTGGGGAGACCCAGTACTTC. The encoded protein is CASNMDRGRFGETQYF.

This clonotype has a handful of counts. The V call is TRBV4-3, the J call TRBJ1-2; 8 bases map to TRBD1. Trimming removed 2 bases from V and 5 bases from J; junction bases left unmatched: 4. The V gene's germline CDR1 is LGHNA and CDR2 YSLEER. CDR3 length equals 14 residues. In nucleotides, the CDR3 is TGCGCCAGCAGCCAAACAGGGGGTTCTTATGGCTACACCTTC. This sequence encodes CASSQTGGSYGYTF.

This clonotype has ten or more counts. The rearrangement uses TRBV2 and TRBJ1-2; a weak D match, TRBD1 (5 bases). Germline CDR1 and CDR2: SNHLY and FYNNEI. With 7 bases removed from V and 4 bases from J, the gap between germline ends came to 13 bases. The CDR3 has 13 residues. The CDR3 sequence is CASNAEGVYGYTF. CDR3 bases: TGTGCCAGCAACGCTGAAGGGGTCTATGGCTACACCTTC.

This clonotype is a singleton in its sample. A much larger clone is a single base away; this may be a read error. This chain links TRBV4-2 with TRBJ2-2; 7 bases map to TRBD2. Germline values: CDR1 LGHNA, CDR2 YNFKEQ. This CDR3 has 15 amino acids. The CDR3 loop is CASSPKGGSTGELLF. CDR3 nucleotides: TGTGCCAGCAGCCCTAAGGGAGGGTCCACCGGGGAGCTGTTATTT.